A single sample gave rise to the 30 T cell receptor beta chains below, sequenced in a study of T cells in Graves' hyperthyroidism and ophthalmopathy. RNA transcripts were the template for amplifying TCR beta CDR3 regions. The primer set for the first-round RT-PCR of the TCR CDR3 was HTBI. TCRdb called the multiplex PCR reads again in MiXCR, with one record for every CDR3 protein. The sample records hundreds of thousands of distinct CDR3 sequences, 14% to 15% being singletons. What was sequenced was blood. These receptors all come from a woman between 40 and 55 years old with Graves' ophthalmopathy.

This clonotype appeared many times. V usage is TRBV12-3 or TRBV12-4 and J usage is TRBJ2-2; no clear D gene. V lost 3 bases to trimming and J lost 5 bases, with 7 bases between them. The CDR3 has 13 amino acids. The CDR3 coding sequence is TGTGCCAGCAGTTTCTATCTTACCGGGGAGCTGTTTTTT. It encodes CASSFYLTGELFF.

The V and J genes are TRBV30 and TRBJ2-7; TRBD2 might be the D (7 bases). V gave up 5 bases and J gave up 5 bases, with 13 bases separating them. Germline lookup yields CDR1 GTSNPN and CDR2 SVGIG (reference sequence). The CDR3 covers 12 residues. The CDR3 DNA follows: TGTGCCTGGTCAAGGGGGGGGAACGAGCAGTACTTC. Translating gives CAWSRGGNEQYF. Full variable domain (rest looked up from reference TRBV30 and TRBJ2-7): SQTIHQWPATLVQPVGSPLSLECTVEGTSNPNLYWYRQAAGRGLQLLFYSVGIGQISSEVPQNLSASRPQDRQFILSSKKLLLSDSGFYLCAWSRGGNEQYFGPGTRLTVT.

This clonotype showed up many times. This sequence joins TRBV12-3 or TRBV12-4 and TRBJ1-1; a possible D gene is TRBD1 (6 bases). The CDR3 has 14 amino acids. Trimming stripped 8 bases from V and 6 bases from J, with 19 bases between. DNA for the CDR3: TGTGCCAGCCTTAAGCGGGGGCGAGAATCTGAAGCTTTCTTT. Its protein is CASLKRGRESEAFF.

This clonotype has at least ten counts. The chain recombines TRBV7-9 with TRBJ1-3, with D possibly being TRBD1 (6 bases). V lost 11 bases to trimming and J lost 11 bases, with 19 bases between them. This CDR3 is 12 amino acids long. Germline CDR1 and CDR2: SEHNR and FQNEAQ (reference sequence). The CDR3 bases are TGTGCCGGCCAAAGACAGGACAAGCCCATATATTTT. It is translated as CAGQRQDKPIYF.

A single count supports this clonotype. This chain uses TRBV19 with TRBJ1-1, with D maybe TRBD1 (5 bases). There are 14 residues in the CDR3. Germline V lookup: CDR1 LNHDA, CDR2 SQIVND (reference sequence). The V end lost 2 bases, the J end lost 1 base, and 8 bases lay between the germline ends. The DNA of the CDR3 is TGTGCCAGTAGTATATGGGGCAGGAACACTGAAGCTTTCTTT. Its protein is CASSIWGRNTEAFF. The full variable domain, completed using reference TRBV19 and TRBJ1-1, is DGGITQSPKYLFRKEGQNVTLSCEQNLNHDAMYWYRQDPGQGLRLIYYSQIVNDFQKGDIAEGYSVSREKKESFPLTVTSAQKNPTAFYLCASSIWGRNTEAFFGQGTRLTVV.

The V gene is TRBV28, the J gene TRBJ2-7; 8 bases align to TRBD1. With 5 bases clipped from V and 6 bases from J, the junction kept 3 bases outside the gene matches. This CDR3 comprises 12 residues. CDR1 and CDR2 (germline): MDHEN, SYDVKM. The CDR3 reads CASSITGGEQYF. The DNA of the CDR3 is TGTGCCAGCAGTATAACAGGGGGCGAGCAGTACTTC.

This clonotype was counted many times. V usage is TRBV7-2 and J usage is TRBJ1-1; no clear D. The CDR3 has 14 residues. Germline V gives CDR1 SGHTA, CDR2 FQGNSA. The V end was cut by 0 bases, the J end by 1 base, with 6 bases between. The CDR3 sequence: CASSLAARNTEAFF. CDR3 coding DNA: TGTGCCAGCAGCTTAGCGGCGAGGAACACTGAAGCTTTCTTT.

This clonotype was observed at least ten times. V is TRBV5-1 and J is TRBJ1-5; perhaps TRBD1 as D (6 bases). Germline V gives CDR1 SGHRS, CDR2 YFSETQ. The V gene lost 1 base and the J gene lost 5 bases, with 7 bases spanning the gap. The CDR3 sequence is 13 residues long. CDR3 residues: CASSLTGYQPQHF. The CDR3 nucleotides are TGCGCCAGCAGCTTGACAGGGTATCAGCCCCAGCATTTT.

Ten or more counts support this clonotype. The chain employs TRBV28 and TRBJ2-2; 7 positions agree with TRBD1. The germline CDR1 and CDR2 sequences are MDHEN and SYDVKM. V trimming: 7 bases; J trimming: 0 bases; junction bases outside the gene matches: 8. The CDR3 has 16 amino acids. In DNA, the CDR3 is TGTGCCAGCACCCTTGAAGGACAGGCGAACACCGGGGAGCTGTTTTTT. This encodes CASTLEGQANTGELFF.

This clonotype was counted a few times. The rearrangement uses TRBV28 and TRBJ1-2; D not certain. The germline gives CDR1 MDHEN, CDR2 SYDVKM. The CDR3 is 13 amino acids. V lost 6 bases and J 8 bases, leaving 16 bases between the germline ends. In DNA form, the CDR3 reads TGTGCCAGCAGCCGTTATAAATCGGGAGGCTACACCTTC. Translated, it gives CASSRYKSGGYTF.

V is TRBV12-3 or TRBV12-4 and J is TRBJ2-5; TRBD1 matches 8 bases. V lost 8 bases, J lost 5 bases, and 7 bases stayed unmatched. The CDR3 totals 13 residues. The CDR3 bases are TGTGCCAGCTGCAGGGGGCGAGCGGAGACCCAGTACTTC. It translates to CASCRGRAETQYF.

This clonotype was recorded only once. The V and J genes are TRBV6-1 and TRBJ2-7; 7 nucleotides line up with TRBD1. The germline gives CDR1 MNHNS, CDR2 SASEGT. V lost 8 bases to trimming and J lost 9 bases; unmatched junction nucleotides: 16. This CDR3 contains 14 residues. This chain's CDR3 is CASSADRSTPGQYF. As DNA, the CDR3 is TGTGCCAGCTCAGCGGACAGGTCGACCCCAGGGCAGTACTTC.

This clonotype was counted many times. CDR3 amino acids: CASSSSGTGDEQYF. The CDR3 bases are TGTGCCAGCAGCTCTAGCGGGACAGGGGACGAGCAGTACTTC. The V gene is TRBV12-3 or TRBV12-4, the J gene TRBJ2-7; D may be TRBD1 (10 bases). This CDR3 spans 14 amino acids. The V and J ends lost 6 bases and 5 bases respectively, with 17 bases between them.

This clonotype was detected only a few times. The chain has TRBV6-1 and TRBJ1-2; perhaps TRBD1 as D (5 bases). Germline CDR1 reads MNHNS; CDR2 reads SASEGT. The CDR3 sequence is 15 residues long. The V end was cut by 6 bases, the J end by 6 bases, with 20 bases between. CDR3: CASSTQEYGGDGYTF. DNA for the CDR3: TGTGCCAGCAGCACACAGGAATACGGGGGGGATGGCTACACCTTC.

This clonotype was seen many times. This chain joins TRBV11-2 and TRBJ2-7, with 13 bases that match TRBD2. Trimming at V came to 9 bases and at J to 1 base, leaving 6 bases not matched to a gene. Germline CDR1 is SGHAT and CDR2 is FQNNGV. This CDR3 has 15 residues. The CDR3 loop reads CASHGLAGASYEQYF. The DNA for the CDR3 is TGTGCCAGTCACGGACTAGCGGGAGCATCCTACGAGCAGTACTTC.

The rearrangement joins TRBV19 to TRBJ1-5; D uncertain. The CDR3 is 13 amino acids. Looked up from germline, CDR1 is LNHDA and CDR2 is SQIVND (reference sequence). Trimming shortened V by 3 bases and J by 4 bases, and 7 bases separated the two germline ends. CDR3 loop: CASSMVANQPQHF. In DNA form, the CDR3 reads TGTGCCAGTAGTATGGTGGCTAATCAGCCCCAGCATTTT. The whole variable domain, remainder taken from reference TRBV19 and TRBJ1-5, is DGGITQSPKYLFRKEGQNVTLSCEQNLNHDAMYWYRQDPGQGLRLIYYSQIVNDFQKGDIAEGYSVSREKKESFPLTVTSAQKNPTAFYLCASSMVANQPQHFGDGTRLSIL.

The rearrangement uses TRBV6-5 and TRBJ1-6; no clear D gene. The CDR3 spans 14 residues. Germline V gene lookup returns CDR1 MNHEY and CDR2 SVGAGI. V gave up 2 bases and J gave up 7 bases, with 9 bases separating them. The CDR3 reads CASSYRAINSPLHF. CDR3 in DNA: TGTGCCAGCAGTTACAGGGCAATCAATTCACCCCTCCACTTT.

This clonotype has a count of ten or more. The chain recombines TRBV20-1 with TRBJ2-7, with 9 bases matching TRBD1. This CDR3 has 13 amino acids. With V trimmed by 3 bases and J by 3 bases, 3 bases remained unmatched. Germline CDR1 is DFQATT and CDR2 is SNEGSKA (reference sequence). DNA of the CDR3: TGCAGTGCTAGTGGGACAGGGTTCTACGAGCAGTACTTC. This gives the protein CSASGTGFYEQYF.

In its sample, this clonotype was seen many times. This chain uses TRBV13 with TRBJ2-5; 7 bases align to TRBD2. Germline trimming cut 5 bases from V and 2 bases from J; bases unmatched to any gene: 8. CDR3 length: 15 amino acids. Germline CDR1 is PRHDT and CDR2 is FYEKMQ (reference sequence). CDR3 nucleotide sequence: TGTGCCAGCAGCCCCCGGTCTAGCGGTCAAGAGACCCAGTACTTC. Residues: CASSPRSSGQETQYF.

This chain links TRBV30 with TRBJ2-7, with 11 positions matching TRBD2. The CDR3 spans 15 residues. CDR1 and CDR2 (germline): GTSNPN, SVGIG (reference sequence). V shed 2 bases and J 3 bases; nucleotides not matched to a gene: 6. In DNA, the CDR3 is TGTGCCTGGAGTCAGGGACTAGCGGTGTACTACGAGCAGTACTTC. Protein sequence: CAWSQGLAVYYEQYF.

This clonotype appeared a few times. The chain links TRBV29-1 to TRBJ1-4; D not certain. The germline CDR1 and CDR2 sequences are SQVTM and ANQGSEA. The ends were cut back, 0 bases at V and 4 bases at J, with 9 bases in the middle. The CDR3 covers 14 residues. The CDR3 is CSVEELALNEKLFF. CDR3 coding DNA: TGCAGCGTTGAAGAATTGGCTCTTAATGAAAAACTGTTTTTT. The full variable domain, completed using reference TRBV29-1 and TRBJ1-4, is SAVISQKPSRDICQRGTSLTIQCQVDSQVTMMFWYRQQPGQSLTLIATANQGSEATYESGFVIDKFPISRPNLTFSTLTVSNMSPEDSSIYLCSVEELALNEKLFFGSGTQLSVL.

The sample holds many counts of this clonotype. The rearrangement links TRBV28 to TRBJ2-5; D is uncertain. V lost 6 bases and J 2 bases, leaving 10 bases between the germline ends. The length of the CDR3 is 13 residues. The germline CDR1 and CDR2 sequences are MDHEN and SYDVKM. Written as DNA, the CDR3 is TGTGCCAGCAGCTTCACACCTCAAGAGACCCAGTACTTC. Its translation is CASSFTPQETQYF.

This clonotype was counted many times. The V gene is TRBV7-2, the J gene TRBJ2-7; D is undetermined. The length of the CDR3 is 15 residues. Looked up from germline, CDR1 is SGHTA and CDR2 is FQGNSA. V was cut by 2 bases and J by 4 bases, with 15 bases left in between. The DNA for the CDR3 is TGTGCCAGCAGCTTAATGCCCGGGCAGTCTTACGAGCAGTACTTC. This codes for CASSLMPGQSYEQYF. Variable domain in full (rest from reference TRBV7-2 and TRBJ2-7): GAGVSQSPSNKVTEKGKDVELRCDPISGHTALYWYRQSLGQGLEFLIYFQGNSAPDKSGLPSDRFSAERTGGSVSTLTIQRTQQEDSAVYLCASSLMPGQSYEQYFGPGTRLTVT.

This clonotype was seen repeatedly, ten times or more. The chain has TRBV6-1 and TRBJ2-7, with D perhaps TRBD1 (5 bases). Germline loops: CDR1 MNHNS, CDR2 SASEGT. Trimming stripped 9 bases from V and 0 bases from J, with 12 bases between. This CDR3 contains 13 residues. The CDR3 protein is CASEDISSYEQYF. DNA of the CDR3: TGTGCCAGTGAGGACATCTCCTCCTACGAGCAGTACTTC.

This clonotype was observed at least ten times. V usage is TRBV27 and J usage is TRBJ2-5; D gene ambiguous. With 5 bases removed from V and 1 base from J, the gap between germline ends came to 11 bases. Germline-derived CDR1 and CDR2 are MNHEY and SMNVEV (reference sequence). This CDR3 has 14 amino acids. CDR3: CASSSLLAQETQYF. In DNA, the CDR3 is TGTGCCAGCAGTAGCCTCCTTGCCCAAGAGACCCAGTACTTC.

This clonotype was counted ten times or more. The chain uses TRBV19 and TRBJ1-1; D gene uncertain. Trimming shortened V by 3 bases and J by 4 bases, and 15 bases separated the two germline ends. Germline V gives CDR1 LNHDA, CDR2 SQIVND (reference sequence). CDR3 length: 15 residues. The CDR3, as DNA: TGTGCCAGTAGTATCGGTAGGATGGTCGGCACTGAAGCTTTCTTT. Amino acids: CASSIGRMVGTEAFF.

This clonotype was found many times. The gene calls are TRBV11-2 and TRBJ2-7, with 10 bases aligning to TRBD2. CDR1 is SGHAT and CDR2 is FQNNGV in the germline V gene. V trimming: 5 bases; J trimming: 7 bases; junction bases outside the gene matches: 14. The CDR3 extends over 16 amino acids. The CDR3 DNA sequence: TGTGCCAGCAGCCCAGCTAGCGGGAGTTACATGGGGGAGCAGTACTTC. The encoded protein is CASSPASGSYMGEQYF.

The V gene is TRBV18, the J gene TRBJ1-2; 10 bases are a match to TRBD1. Germline assignment: CDR1 KGHSH and CDR2 LQKENI. The CDR3 extends over 15 amino acids. V was clipped by 6 bases and J by 5 bases; unmatched bases: 9. CDR3 nucleotide sequence: TGTGCCAGCTCGTCCGGGACAGGGGTGTGGTATGGCTACACCTTC. This encodes CASSSGTGVWYGYTF.

This rearrangement joins TRBV19 to TRBJ1-2; 8 nucleotides align to TRBD1. The junction had 7 bases not matched to a gene; V was cut back by 3 bases and J by 4 bases. This CDR3 has 15 amino acids. Germline lookup yields CDR1 LNHDA and CDR2 SQIVND (reference sequence). The CDR3 sequence is CASSIGDRGSYGYTF. The CDR3 DNA follows: TGTGCCAGTAGTATTGGAGACAGGGGAAGCTATGGCTACACCTTC.

The chain recombines TRBV19 with TRBJ1-1, with D possibly matching TRBD1 (5 bases). Trimming left V 4 bases short and J 2 bases short, with 8 bases between. Germline-derived CDR1 and CDR2 are LNHDA and SQIVND (reference sequence). This CDR3 spans 13 amino acids. CDR3 loop: CASSTGENTEAFF. CDR3 coding DNA: TGTGCCAGTAGTACGGGGGAAAACACTGAAGCTTTCTTT.